Each of the 28 T cell receptor beta chains below was sequenced from the same sample in a study of cytomegalovirus exposure and HLA in healthy donors. Assay used: immunoSEQ multiplex PCR; TCRdb lists only in-frame clones, some missing. The sample contains 110,000 or so clones, approximately 86% of which appear only once. Input material: PBMCs. The receptors were sampled from a woman aged 18-30 years in good health and CMV-seronegative.

The chain carries TRBV30 and TRBJ2-1; unclear D gene. This CDR3 has 10 residues. Between the trimmed V and J ends, which lost 3 bases and 9 bases, there was a span of 6 bases. CDR1 is GTSNPN and CDR2 is SVGIG in the germline V gene (reference sequence). For the CDR3, the DNA is TGTGCCTGGAGCCTCCGTGAGCAGTTCTTC. As protein: CAWSLREQFF.

About this clone itself: Other DNA sequences in this sample translate to the same CDR3. The rearrangement uses TRBV27 and TRBJ2-3; TRBD1 agrees at 10 bases. CDR3 length equals 17 residues. Germline V lookup: CDR1 MNHEY, CDR2 SMNVEV (reference sequence). V gave up 1 base and J gave up 0 bases; unmatched junction bases: 4. The CDR3 bases are TGTGCCAGCAGTTTATACGGGACAGGGGCGAGCACAGATACGCAGTATTTT. Translating it yields CASSLYGTGASTDTQYF.

This chain uses TRBV6-5 with TRBJ1-4; TRBD1 agrees at 7 bases. Losses at the gene ends were 6 bases for V and 9 bases for J; bases not matched to a gene: 7. CDR1 and CDR2 (germline): MNHEY, SVGAGI. CDR3 length equals 13 residues. This CDR3 is CASRRQGAQKLFF. CDR3 bases: TGTGCCAGCAGGCGACAGGGCGCGCAAAAACTGTTTTTT.

The chain links TRBV2 to TRBJ1-5, with D perhaps matching TRBD1 (5 bases). There are 15 residues in the CDR3. Germline CDR1 reads SNHLY; CDR2 reads FYNNEI. Deletions cut 3 bases from V and 3 bases from J, with 12 bases between. The CDR3 loop is CASSEDTGINQPQHF. CDR3 sequence (DNA): TGTGCCAGCAGTGAGGATACAGGCATCAATCAGCCCCAGCATTTT.

The chain carries TRBV5-1 and TRBJ2-7; the D is unclear. Between the trimmed V and J ends, which lost 0 bases and 5 bases, there was a span of 6 bases. This CDR3 region has 12 residues. Germline V gives CDR1 SGHRS, CDR2 YFSETQ. CDR3 amino acids: CASSLGHNEQYF. The DNA of the CDR3 is TGCGCCAGCAGCTTGGGACACAACGAGCAGTACTTC.

The chain employs TRBV7-9 and TRBJ2-1, with a tentative D call TRBD2 (6 bases). Germline V gives CDR1 SEHNR, CDR2 FQNEAQ (reference sequence). V was trimmed by 1 base and J by 3 bases, leaving 10 bases between them. The CDR3 runs to 15 residues. Written as DNA, the CDR3 is TGTGCCAGCAGCTTAGTTCTTAGCGGCTACAATGAGCAGTTCTTC. Translating it yields CASSLVLSGYNEQFF. The full variable domain, its missing parts supplied by reference TRBV7-9 and TRBJ2-1, is DTGVSQNPRHKITKRGQNVTFRCDPISEHNRLYWYRQTLGQGPEFLTYFQNEAQLEKSRLLSDRFSAERPKGSFSTLEIQRTEQGDSAMYLCASSLVLSGYNEQFFGPGTRLTVL.

The V and J genes are TRBV18 and TRBJ2-7; TRBD1 might be the D (5 bases). Trimming cost V 3 bases and J 4 bases, with 16 bases left between them. The CDR3 length is 15 residues. CDR1 and CDR2 (germline): KGHSH, LQKENI. CDR3 nucleotide sequence: TGTGCCAGCTCACCGACCCGACAGATCGGGTACGAGCAGTACTTC. It codes for CASSPTRQIGYEQYF.

The gene calls are TRBV27 and TRBJ2-3; 9 nucleotides align to TRBD2. The CDR3 is made up of 15 amino acids. The ends lost 8 bases at V and 2 bases at J; junction bases unmatched: 8. CDR1 is MNHEY and CDR2 is SMNVEV in the germline V gene (reference sequence). The CDR3 DNA follows: TGTGCCAGCCTGCCTGCGGGGGGGCCCACAGATACGCAGTATTTT. This sequence encodes CASLPAGGPTDTQYF.

V gene TRBV6-1 combines with J gene TRBJ1-3; tentatively, D is TRBD1 (6 bases). The germline CDR1 and CDR2 sequences are MNHNS and SASEGT. The length of the CDR3 is 15 residues. V was clipped by 6 bases and J by 7 bases, with 19 bases between them. DNA for the CDR3: TGTGCCAGCAGCAAAGTGGACAGAGTGGGGAACACCATATATTTT. Its translation is CASSKVDRVGNTIYF.

The J gene is TRBJ2-2, the V gene TRBV7-9; a weak D match, TRBD1 (5 bases). Germline lookup yields CDR1 SEHNR and CDR2 FQNEAQ (reference sequence). V gave up 3 bases and J gave up 0 bases, with 8 bases separating them. The CDR3 is 15 amino acids. The CDR3 coding sequence is TGTGCCAGCAGCTTTACAGGCGCGAACACCGGGGAGCTGTTTTTT. Translated: CASSFTGANTGELFF.

This chain links TRBV5-6 with TRBJ2-5; D is perhaps TRBD1 (5 bases). Germline values: CDR1 SGHDT, CDR2 YYEEEE. CDR3 length equals 14 residues. The V gene lost 2 bases and the J gene lost 2 bases, with 10 bases spanning the gap. The CDR3 sequence is CASSFRRTQETQYF. The DNA of the CDR3 is TGTGCCAGCAGCTTTAGACGGACACAAGAGACCCAGTACTTC.

The chain is built from TRBV27 and TRBJ1-6; 8 bases match TRBD1. Germline CDR1 and CDR2: MNHEY and SMNVEV (reference sequence). Losses at the gene ends were 2 bases for V and 10 bases for J; bases not matched to a gene: 10. CDR3 length: 16 residues. The CDR3: CASSLIGQGPGSPLHF. The CDR3 DNA reads as TGTGCCAGCAGTTTAATAGGACAGGGACCGGGATCACCCCTCCACTTT.

The V call is TRBV29-1, the J call TRBJ1-2; 8 nucleotides align to TRBD1. The germline V gene encodes CDR1 SQVTM and CDR2 ANQGSEA. Trimming cost V 6 bases and J 7 bases; bases outside gene matches: 10. CDR3 size: 13 residues. CDR3 protein: CSVKMGQEAGYTF. DNA for the CDR3: TGCAGCGTGAAAATGGGACAGGAAGCTGGCTACACCTTC.

V and J are TRBV6-1 and TRBJ2-4, with D possibly being TRBD2 (6 bases). The CDR3 extends over 15 amino acids. Trimming cost V 2 bases and J 0 bases, with 8 bases left between them. CDR1 is MNHNS, CDR2 SASEGT, per germline. CDR3 in amino acids: CASSESGVAKNIQYF. Here the CDR3 DNA reads TGTGCCAGCAGTGAATCGGGGGTAGCCAAAAACATTCAGTACTTC.

This clone appeared a few times. The chain uses TRBV6-5 and TRBJ1-1; D remains ambiguous. The CDR3 totals 13 residues. V lost 2 bases and J 5 bases, leaving 9 bases between the germline ends. CDR1 and CDR2 from the germline V gene are MNHEY and SVGAGI. CDR3 protein: CASSYEGGTEAFF. The CDR3, as DNA: TGTGCCAGCAGTTACGAAGGAGGAACTGAAGCTTTCTTT.

The chain has TRBV27 and TRBJ2-7, with D hard to call. V gave up 5 bases and J gave up 4 bases, with 6 bases separating them. Looked up from germline, CDR1 is MNHEY and CDR2 is SMNVEV (reference sequence). The CDR3 is 11 residues long. Written as DNA, the CDR3 is TGTGCCAGCAGTAATAATTACGAGCAGTACTTC. Its protein product is CASSNNYEQYF.

The chain employs TRBV4-1 and TRBJ2-7, with 7 positions matching TRBD1. Germline-derived CDR1 and CDR2 are MGHRA and YSYEKL. The CDR3 contains 15 residues. After removal of 1 base from V and 4 bases from J, the junction contained 7 bases not matched to a gene. CDR3 bases: TGCGCCAGCAGCCAAGGACAGGGAATGGGATACGAGCAGTACTTC. This sequence encodes CASSQGQGMGYEQYF.

The rearrangement links TRBV2 to TRBJ1-6; the D gene is possibly TRBD1 (6 bases). Germline V gene sequence: CDR1 SNHLY, CDR2 FYNNEI. V was shortened by 0 bases and J by 6 bases, with 24 bases between the two germline ends. This CDR3 has 20 amino acids. CDR3 bases: TGTGCCAGCAGTGAAGCGGGGACAAAGCCTTTAAGCCGGTTTAATTCACCCCTCCACTTT. It encodes CASSEAGTKPLSRFNSPLHF.

The V gene is TRBV10-3, the J gene TRBJ1-1; D is possibly TRBD1 (6 bases). This CDR3 is 13 amino acids long. Germline lookup yields CDR1 ENHRY and CDR2 SYGVKD. V gave up 2 bases and J gave up 3 bases, with 7 bases separating them. The CDR3 protein is CAISEQGYTEAFF. CDR3 in DNA: TGTGCCATCAGTGAGCAGGGGTACACTGAAGCTTTCTTT.

The chain carries TRBV6-6 and TRBJ1-1, with a weak D call TRBD1 (5 bases). The germline V and J ends were trimmed by 10 bases and 1 base, with 10 bases remaining between them. CDR1 MNHNY and CDR2 SVGAGI come from the germline V gene (reference sequence). CDR3 length: 12 residues. The CDR3 spells CAIEQANTEAFF. CDR3 bases: TGTGCCATCGAACAGGCGAACACTGAAGCTTTCTTT.

The chain recombines TRBV5-1 with TRBJ2-5, with D tentatively TRBD2 (5 bases). The germline gives CDR1 SGHRS, CDR2 YFSETQ. The CDR3 covers 16 residues. The V and J ends lost 0 bases and 2 bases respectively, with 14 bases between them. CDR3 DNA sequence: TGCGCCAGCAGCTTGGGGACTTTGGCCGGGCAAGAGACCCAGTACTTC. Protein sequence: CASSLGTLAGQETQYF.

The V call is TRBV6-4, the J call TRBJ1-6; tentatively, D is TRBD1 (5 bases). The V end lost 3 bases, the J end lost 9 bases, and 15 bases lay between the germline ends. There are 15 residues in the CDR3. Germline V gene lookup returns CDR1 MRHNA and CDR2 SNTAGT. The CDR3 nucleotides are TGTGCCAGCAGTGAAGCTCCCCAGGGAGGTTCACCCCTCCACTTT. It is translated as CASSEAPQGGSPLHF.

The chain carries TRBV19 and TRBJ1-5; the match to TRBD1 covers 9 bases. After removal of 8 bases from V and 3 bases from J, the junction contained 17 bases not matched to a gene. The CDR3 length is 18 residues. Germline values: CDR1 LNHDA, CDR2 SQIVND (reference sequence). As DNA, the CDR3 is TGTGCCAGTCGCCGGTCCGGGACAGGGCGTATCATCAATCAGCCCCAGCATTTT. As protein: CASRRSGTGRIINQPQHF.

This sequence joins TRBV5-6 and TRBJ2-3; 9 nucleotides agree with TRBD2. The V gene's germline CDR1 is SGHDT and CDR2 YYEEEE. The CDR3 extends over 16 amino acids. Trimming took 4 bases from V and 4 from J; bases not matched to a gene: 10. CDR3 loop: CASSPGPAGGPDTQYF. The CDR3 DNA reads as TGTGCCAGCAGCCCTGGGCCAGCGGGGGGCCCAGATACGCAGTATTTT.

The rearrangement joins TRBV6-6 to TRBJ1-1; 9 bases align to TRBD1. CDR1 and CDR2 (germline): MNHNY, SVGAGI (reference sequence). V lost 2 bases, J lost 7 bases, and 8 bases stayed unmatched. The CDR3 runs 15 residues. Here the CDR3 DNA reads TGTGCCAGCAGTTACCTCCCGGGACAGGGCGATGAAGCTTTCTTT. Encoded protein: CASSYLPGQGDEAFF.

This clone occurred many times. The rearrangement links TRBV6-6 to TRBJ1-3; D uncertain. The CDR3 length is 16 residues. Germline CDR1 reads MNHNY; CDR2 reads SVGAGI (reference sequence). V lost 0 bases, J lost 3 bases, and 12 bases lay in between. The CDR3 spells CASSYSPGSGGNTIYF. CDR3 in DNA: TGTGCCAGCAGTTACTCGCCAGGCTCAGGTGGAAACACCATATATTTT.

The chain recombines TRBV5-1 with TRBJ1-3, with D tentatively TRBD1 (5 bases). The germline CDR1 and CDR2 sequences are SGHRS and YFSETQ. CDR3 length: 16 residues. V was cut by 4 bases and J by 0 bases, with 14 bases left in between. The CDR3 protein is CASSPRPDSSGNTIYF. CDR3 in DNA: TGCGCCAGCAGCCCGCGACCTGACAGCTCTGGAAACACCATATATTTT. The full variable domain, rest sourced from reference TRBV5-1 and TRBJ1-3, is KAGVTQTPRYLIKTRGQQVTLSCSPISGHRSVSWYQQTPGQGLQFLFEYFSETQRNKGNFPGRFSGRQFSNSRSEMNVSTLELGDSALYLCASSPRPDSSGNTIYFGEGSWLTVV.

This chain links TRBV14 with TRBJ2-1, with 11 bases fitting TRBD1. V shed 5 bases and J 5 bases; nucleotides not matched to a gene: 11. CDR1 and CDR2 (germline): SGHDN, FVKESK. The CDR3 runs 17 residues. DNA of the CDR3: TGTGCCAGCAGCTACTCATGGACAGGGGGCATCGACAATGAGCAGTTCTTC. Translated: CASSYSWTGGIDNEQFF.